These T cell receptor beta chains were read from a single sample in a study of T cells in Graves' hyperthyroidism and ophthalmopathy. Each CDR3 protein is one row after TCRdb ran MiXCR on the multiplex PCR reads. The sample holds a few hundred thousand distinct CDR3 sequences, 15% to 20% seen once. The sequenced sample was blood. Receptors originate from a woman aged 25 to 39 with Graves' ophthalmopathy. Both conserved end residues are part of each CDR3. The D gene is left open where the match is weak. Clone size is not always given. Where it is, it says once, few, many or a class for expanded clones.

- | TRBJ2-5 | TRBV30 | many | CAWSGAKTQYF | TGTGCCTGGTCGGGGGCGAAGACCCAGTACTTC
- | TRBJ2-1 | TRBV14 | few | CASSPTYSWISYNEQFF | TGTGCCAGCAGCCCCACCTATTCTTGGATCTCCTACAATGAGCAGTTCTTC
- | TRBJ2-2 | TRBV28 | many | CASSLVGHSGKGTGELFF | TGTGCCAGCAGTTTAGTGGGTCATTCGGGGAAAGGCACCGGGGAGCTGTTTTTT
- | TRBJ1-2 | TRBV7-9 | many | CASSLSSRGNYGYTF | TGTGCCAGCAGCTTATCATCCCGAGGGAACTATGGCTACACCTTC
- | TRBJ1-1 | TRBV28 | many | CASSFYNTEAFF | TGTGCCAGCAGTTTTTATAACACTGAAGCTTTCTTT
TRBD1 | TRBJ1-2 | TRBV28 | - | CASSSTDRAYTF | TGTGCCAGCAGTTCGACGGACAGGGCGTACACCTTC
TRBD2 | TRBJ2-3 | TRBV4-3 | once | CASSQDASGTSTDTQYF | TGCGCCAGCAGCCAAGATGCTAGCGGTACTAGCACAGATACGCAGTATTTT
- | TRBJ2-3 | TRBV7-9 | - | CASSPSLGADTQYF | TGTGCCAGCAGCCCATCCTTGGGGGCAGATACGCAGTATTTT
- | TRBJ2-5 | TRBV20-1 | - | CSARGGTQNQETQYF | TGCAGTGCTAGAGGCGGGACACAAAACCAAGAGACCCAGTACTTC
TRBD2 | TRBJ2-3 | TRBV7-2 | - | CASKLSGRGTDTQYF | TGTGCCAGCAAATTGAGCGGGAGGGGCACAGATACGCAGTATTTT
TRBD1 | TRBJ2-2 | TRBV5-1 | many | CASSREGTGGSGELFF | TGCGCCAGCAGCCGAGAAGGGACAGGGGGGTCCGGGGAGCTGTTTTTT
- | TRBJ2-3 | TRBV30 | many | CAWTPKGVDTQYF | TGTGCCTGGACTCCCAAAGGGGTAGATACGCAGTATTTT
TRBD1 | TRBJ2-7 | TRBV5-1 | many | CASSLYPTGEHEQYF | TGCGCCAGCAGCCTCTACCCGACAGGGGAGCACGAGCAGTACTTC
- | TRBJ1-1 | TRBV12-3/TRBV12-4 | many | CASTLDRVNTEAFF | TGTGCCAGCACCCTGGACAGAGTGAACACTGAAGCTTTCTTT
- | TRBJ1-2 | TRBV30 | few | CAWSGTVYGYTF | TGTGCCTGGAGTGGTACAGTCTATGGCTACACCTTC
TRBD2 | TRBJ2-1 | TRBV11-3 | many | CASSLLGGKDEQFF | TGTGCCAGCAGCCTCCTGGGAGGGAAGGATGAGCAGTTCTTC
- | TRBJ1-1 | TRBV4-3 | many | CASSQVFQGNTEAFF | TGCGCCAGCAGCCAAGTGTTTCAGGGGAACACTGAAGCTTTCTTT
- | TRBJ1-6 | TRBV4-3 | few | CASSQDRLGGGYNSPLHF | TGCGCCAGCAGCCAAGATCGGTTGGGGGGGGGGTATAATTCACCCCTCCACTTT
TRBD2 | TRBJ2-3 | TRBV29-1 | many | CSVEATGLATSTDTQYF | TGCAGCGTTGAAGCTACGGGACTAGCGACGAGCACAGATACGCAGTATTTT
- | TRBJ2-1 | TRBV7-3 | many | CASSLTGYNEQFF | TGTGCCAGCAGTTTAACAGGATACAATGAGCAGTTCTTC
TRBD1 | TRBJ1-2 | TRBV28 | many | CASSSDRRGNYGYTF | TGTGCCAGCAGCTCGGACAGGAGGGGTAACTATGGCTACACCTTC
TRBD1 | TRBJ2-5 | TRBV28 | few | CASNIQGAETQYF | TGTGCCAGCAATATACAGGGGGCCGAGACCCAGTACTTC
- | TRBJ1-5 | TRBV2 | many | CASSYTRPQHF | TGTGCCAGCAGTTATACACGGCCCCAGCATTTT
TRBD1 | TRBJ1-2 | TRBV6-1 | few | CASSEPGQASGYTF | TGTGCCAGCAGTGAACCGGGACAGGCTTCGGGCTACACCTTC
TRBD2 | TRBJ2-7 | TRBV15 | few | CATSRGLAGSLSEQYF | TGTGCCACCAGCAGAGGACTAGCGGGTTCTCTGTCCGAGCAGTACTTC
TRBD1 | TRBJ1-2 | TRBV2 | many | CASSVKDRGLSNYGYTF | TGTGCCAGCAGTGTTAAGGACAGGGGACTTTCTAACTATGGCTACACCTTC
TRBD1 | TRBJ2-1 | TRBV7-2 | - | CASSPPGTGVNEQFF | TGTGCCAGCAGCCCCCCCGGGACAGGGGTCAATGAGCAGTTCTTC
- | TRBJ2-1 | TRBV7-8 | many | CASSVFRGSSYNEQFF | TGTGCCAGCAGCGTATTCCGGGGGAGCTCCTACAATGAGCAGTTCTTC